Sequencing of this TCR beta chain was carried out in a study of OX40 agonist ivuxolimab in advanced cancers. Regarding the research as a whole: Ivuxolimab was a fully human IgG2 agonistic monoclonal antibody targeting the costimulatory receptor OX40 (CD134). Intravenous ivuxolimab was administered to patients every 2 weeks at six dose levels: 0.01, 0.1, 0.3, 1.5, 3 and 10 mg/kg. The paper reports the monotherapy dose-escalation portion (N ≈ 50 patients) of the phase I ivuxolimab trial. Of the approximately 50 dose-escalation patients, hepatocellular carcinoma was present in approximately 20, melanoma in around 15, renal cell carcinoma in 9 and head and neck cancer in 9. Three dose-escalation patients achieved partial responses, one with hepatocellular carcinoma and two with cutaneous melanoma. The point of sequencing TCRbeta in the periphery was to test whether ivuxolimab changed TCR sequence diversity and drove clonal T-cell expansion. In the dose-escalation cohort, around 80% of patients were male, and the mean age was 60 years with a range of about 20 to 90. Prior anti-PD-1, anti-PD-L1 or anti-CTLA-4 therapy was permitted, and approximately 41% of dose-escalation patients had received checkpoint inhibitors.

The table lists this clone with a few counts. This receptor's antigen is unknown. Per-base quality was not reported, and no clone a single base away is much larger than it. On the study overall, not on this receptor specifically: Clonal expansion of both CD4+ and CD8+ blood T cells was observed from baseline to week 6 at doses 0.1 to 3.0 mg/kg. In partial responders in the 0.1-3.0 mg/kg groups, normalized peripheral clonal expansion was found to be among the lowest, especially among CD8+ T cells. Low levels of normalized T-cell clonal expansion were also shown by some nonresponding patients. Which antigens the clonally expanded peripheral T cells were specific for was not determined. After ivuxolimab, more expanded clones were found on average in CD8+ T cells than in CD4+ T cells.

Genomic DNA was extracted from sorted cells for sequencing of the TCRbeta CDR3 region. The immunoSEQ Assay was used for sequencing of TCRbeta CDR3 regions. Held by TCRdb, this immuneACCESS table contains in-frame sequences only and omits some clones. Under half of the omission traces to an unresolved V gene where checked; the cause of the rest is unknown. Present in this sample are tens of thousands of clones, roughly 80% of which were seen just once. Less than 25% of the sample is held by the ten biggest clonotypes. Patients with a history of autoimmune disease or receiving systemic immunosuppression were excluded from the trial. Peripheral blood for TCR sequencing was drawn from every dose cohort at baseline, at cycle 4 day 1 and at cycle 7 day 1. Samples were obtained from an open-label, multicenter, first-in-human phase I dose-escalation trial of ivuxolimab. Adults with locally advanced or metastatic head and neck squamous cell, hepatocellular, melanoma or renal cell carcinoma were enrolled in the trial. Before TCR sequencing, CD4+ T cells and CD8+ T cells were sorted from peripheral blood as separate populations.

The sequencing used CD4+ or CD8+ T cells sorted from blood, collected in a trial of the OX40 agonist ivuxolimab. The clonotype comes from an adult with an advanced solid tumor such as melanoma, head and neck, liver or kidney cancer.

Here the CDR3 is given as CASSYAALGGYTF. The sequenced DNA: TGTGCCAGCAGTTACGCCGCCCTGGGTGGCTACACCTTC. The chain employs TRBV6-5 and TRBJ1-2, with the D gene too uncertain to name. According to the germline V gene, CDR1 reads MNHEY and CDR2 reads SVGAGI. V lost 2 bases and J lost 7 bases; the stretch between them is 11 bases long. Reading from cysteine to phenylalanine, the CDR3 counts 13 amino acids. The DNA shown is the 39-base CDR3, in frame from base 1.